Presented here are 6 T cell receptor beta chains from one specimen sequenced in a study of blood T cell repertoires in COVID-19. Libraries were prepared by immunoSEQ multiplex PCR; TCRdb keeps only in-frame clonotypes and omits some of them. Of about 120,000 clones listed, roughly 90% were seen once; the top ten hold roughly 8.2%. The sample was peripheral blood. Source of these receptors: a human donor in a cohort sampled during active COVID-19.

This chain connects TRBV7-6 to TRBJ2-3, with a tentative D call TRBD1 (7 bases). V lost 6 bases and J lost 2, with 15 bases in between. CDR3 length: 15 residues. CDR1 SGHVS and CDR2 FNYEAQ come from the germline V gene. CDR3 coding DNA: TGTGCCAGCAGTCCGCGGGACAGCCTCACAGATACGCAGTATTTT. It translates to CASSPRDSLTDTQYF.

The V and J genes are TRBV7-2 and TRBJ2-3, with 9 bases identical to TRBD2. Looked up from germline, CDR1 is SGHTA and CDR2 is FQGNSA. J gave up 6 bases and V 5 bases, and 12 bases lay outside the gene matches. This CDR3 region has 16 residues. The CDR3, as DNA: TGTGCCAGCAGCAACCTCGGTAGCGGGGGCCCGGATACGCAGTATTTT. This gives the protein CASSNLGSGGPDTQYF.

V and J are TRBV4-1 and TRBJ1-3, with 7 bases lining up with TRBD1. Germline lookup yields CDR1 MGHRA and CDR2 YSYEKL. The CDR3 is made up of 18 amino acids. The V segment lost 0 bases and the J segment 3 bases; nucleotides outside the gene matches: 11. As DNA, the CDR3 is TGCGCCAGCAGCCAAGACCCTGGGACAGCCGACCATGGAAACACCATATATTTT. Protein sequence: CASSQDPGTADHGNTIYF.

The chain has TRBV27 and TRBJ1-5; perhaps TRBD1 as D (6 bases). The CDR3 totals 14 residues. From germline, CDR1 is MNHEY and CDR2 SMNVEV (reference sequence). V lost 6 bases to trimming and J lost 4 bases, with 13 bases between them. The CDR3 DNA reads as TGTGCCAGCAGGGCCGACAGGCCAAATCAGCCCCAGCATTTT. The encoded protein is CASRADRPNQPQHF.

The genes are TRBV28 and TRBJ2-7; D may be TRBD1 (7 bases). Germline V gene lookup returns CDR1 MDHEN and CDR2 SYDVKM. Trimming shortened V by 11 bases and J by 1 base, and 27 bases separated the two germline ends. CDR3 length: 17 amino acids. The CDR3 is CAGSSTGRAGGSYEQYF. The CDR3, as DNA: TGTGCCGGGTCCTCGACAGGGAGAGCGGGCGGATCCTACGAGCAGTACTTC.

The chain recombines TRBV11-3 with TRBJ1-1; D remains unclear. Trimming removed 0 bases at V and 0 bases at J, with 5 bases between. The CDR3 extends over 14 amino acids. The germline V gene has CDR1 SGHNT and CDR2 YENEEA. CDR3 nucleotides: TGTGCCAGCAGCTTAGATACAGTGAACACTGAAGCTTTCTTT. It codes for CASSLDTVNTEAFF.